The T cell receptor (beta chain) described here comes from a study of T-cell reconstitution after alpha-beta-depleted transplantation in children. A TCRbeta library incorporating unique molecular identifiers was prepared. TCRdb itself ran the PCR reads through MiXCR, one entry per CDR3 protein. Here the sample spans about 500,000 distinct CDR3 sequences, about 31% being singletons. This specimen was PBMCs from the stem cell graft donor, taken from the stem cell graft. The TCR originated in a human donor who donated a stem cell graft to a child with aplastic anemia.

CDR3 residues: CATSRPGGTSGKYLAKNIQYF. In DNA form, the CDR3 reads TGTGCCACCAGCAGACCTGGAGGGACTAGCGGGAAATACTTAGCCAAAAACATTCAGTACTTC. The V and J genes are TRBV15 and TRBJ2-4; the match to TRBD2 covers 13 bases. Germline V gene sequence: CDR1 LNHNV, CDR2 YYDKDF (reference sequence). With 2 bases clipped from V and 0 bases from J, the junction kept 13 bases outside the gene matches. This CDR3 is built from 21 residues.